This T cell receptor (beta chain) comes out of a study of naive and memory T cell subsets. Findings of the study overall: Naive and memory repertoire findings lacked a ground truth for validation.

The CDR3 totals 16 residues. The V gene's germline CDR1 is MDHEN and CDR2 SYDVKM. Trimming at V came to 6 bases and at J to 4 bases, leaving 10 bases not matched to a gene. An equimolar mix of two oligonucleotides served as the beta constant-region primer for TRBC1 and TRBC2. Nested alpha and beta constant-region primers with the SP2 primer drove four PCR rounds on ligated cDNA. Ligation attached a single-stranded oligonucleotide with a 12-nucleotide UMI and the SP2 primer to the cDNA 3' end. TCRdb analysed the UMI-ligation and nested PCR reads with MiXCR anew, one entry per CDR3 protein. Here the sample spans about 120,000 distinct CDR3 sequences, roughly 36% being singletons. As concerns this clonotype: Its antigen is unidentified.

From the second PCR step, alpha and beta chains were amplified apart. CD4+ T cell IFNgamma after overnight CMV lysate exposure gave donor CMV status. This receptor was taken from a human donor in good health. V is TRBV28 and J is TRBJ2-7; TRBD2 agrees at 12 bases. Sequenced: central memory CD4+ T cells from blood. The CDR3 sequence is CASSSGTSGSLYEQYF. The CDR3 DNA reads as TGTGCCAGCAGCTCCGGGACTAGCGGGTCCCTATACGAGCAGTACTTC.